This T cell receptor beta chain was recorded in a study of OX40 agonist ivuxolimab in advanced cancers. Study in general: A male proportion of over 75% was recorded, with mean age around 60 years and range roughly 23 to 79. Partial response was recorded in three patients: one hepatocellular carcinoma and two cutaneous melanoma cases. Prior therapy, whether anti-PD-1, anti-PD-L1 or anti-CTLA-4, was allowed, and about 39% had some. Study-level results: There was clonal expansion of CD4+ and CD8+ blood T cells by week 6 at 0.1 to 3.0 mg/kg.

On this clone: The target antigen is unknown.

CDR3 size: 15 residues. V was clipped by 3 bases and J by 2 bases, with 13 bases between them. The germline V gene encodes CDR1 SGHTA and CDR2 FQGTGA. Assay: immunoSEQ multiplex PCR; the TCRdb copy retains only in-frame clones and omits some. The sample includes some 58,000 clones, roughly 86% seen only once; the top ten take roughly 15%. V gene TRBV7-3 combines with J gene TRBJ2-5; TRBD2 is a possible D gene (5 bases). This TCR was recovered from an adult with an advanced solid tumor such as melanoma, head and neck, liver or kidney cancer. Sequencing was performed on CD4+ or CD8+ T cells sorted from blood, taken in a trial of the OX40 agonist ivuxolimab. The CDR3 loop reads CASSLRVVPQETQYF. The DNA for the CDR3 is TGTGCCAGCAGCTTGAGGGTAGTACCTCAAGAGACCCAGTACTTC.